The 2 T cell receptor beta chains reported below all come from one sample, sequenced in a study of control samples from healthy donors and cancer patients. The repertoire was sequenced with immunoSEQ multiplex PCR; TCRdb's copy has only in-frame clones and lacks some. The data show under 200,000 clones, around 95% seen once. The sequencing sample was made of blood. These receptors all come from a woman in her sixties or seventies in good health.

The V gene is TRBV19, the J gene TRBJ1-2, with 7 positions matching TRBD1. The junction had 4 bases not matched to a gene; V was cut back by 2 bases and J by 4 bases. CDR3 size: 14 residues. Per germline, CDR1 LNHDA and CDR2 SQIVND (reference sequence). CDR3 residues: CASSIPDRVYGYTF. DNA for the CDR3: TGTGCCAGTAGTATACCCGACAGGGTCTATGGCTACACCTTC.

This clone was recorded a few times. This chain joins TRBV19 and TRBJ1-3; no definite D call. The CDR3 consists of 17 residues. Germline V gives CDR1 LNHDA, CDR2 SQIVND (reference sequence). V was cut by 3 bases and J by 2 bases, with 17 bases left in between. This CDR3 is CASSIPRSKAAGNTIYF. DNA of the CDR3: TGTGCCAGTAGTATCCCCCGCTCGAAGGCGGCTGGAAACACCATATATTTT.